The source of this T cell receptor (beta chain) is a study of blood T cell repertoires in COVID-19. V was shortened by 5 bases and J by 2 bases, with 13 bases between the two germline ends. This CDR3 is built from 15 residues. Germline CDR1 reads MNHEY; CDR2 reads SVGAGI. The method was immunoSEQ multiplex PCR; TCRdb's version includes in-frame clones alone and lacks a portion of them. Of over 130,000 clones in the sample, about 90% are singletons; the top ten hold approximately 10%. The TCR was taken from a woman older than 75 with acute or convalescent COVID-19. The specimen sequenced was peripheral blood. This chain links TRBV6-5 with TRBJ1-5, with TRBD1 as a possible D gene (5 bases). CDR3 in DNA: TGTGCCAGCAGTCCGGACAATGGGGGCAATCAGCCCCAGCATTTT. It translates to CASSPDNGGNQPQHF.